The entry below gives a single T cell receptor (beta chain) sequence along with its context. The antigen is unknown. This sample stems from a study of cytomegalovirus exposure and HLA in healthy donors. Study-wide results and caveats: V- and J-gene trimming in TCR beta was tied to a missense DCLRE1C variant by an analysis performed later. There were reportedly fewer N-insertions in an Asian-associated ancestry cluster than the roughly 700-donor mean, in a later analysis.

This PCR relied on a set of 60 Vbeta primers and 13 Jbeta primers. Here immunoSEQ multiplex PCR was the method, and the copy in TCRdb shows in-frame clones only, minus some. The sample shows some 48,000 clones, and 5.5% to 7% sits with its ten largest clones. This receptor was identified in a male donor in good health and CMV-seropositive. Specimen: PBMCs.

CDR3 nucleotides: TGTGCCAGCAGTCCCCGGGAGGCGAGGGGAGAGACCCAGTACTTC. Its translation is CASSPREARGETQYF. V and J are TRBV2 and TRBJ2-5; 7 bases match TRBD2. The CDR3 extends over 15 amino acids. Germline loops: CDR1 SNHLY, CDR2 FYNNEI. Germline trimming cut 5 bases from V and 4 bases from J; bases unmatched to any gene: 10.